This T cell receptor beta chain is from a study of blood T cell repertoires in COVID-19. In the study overall: Whether acute or convalescent, the COVID-19 samples came from the United States, Italy and Spain. From T cells, B-cell-depleted T cells, or PBMCs came the material, which was cDNA or gDNA.

The authors' processing: For nucleated cells, counts were estimated from reference gene primer amplification. Profiled with immunoSEQ multiplex PCR; TCRdb holds only in-frame clones, not every one. V and J calls and clone size are as listed in that table; D and trimming were resolved from the DNA. Among 30,000 to 45,000 clones listed, 88% were seen once. The V gene lost 6 bases and the J gene lost 2 bases, with 14 bases spanning the gap. The CDR3 has 14 amino acids. CDR1 KGHSH and CDR2 LQKENI come from the germline V gene. J is TRBJ2-7 and V is TRBV18; D is unclear. The sequenced sample consisted of peripheral blood. The source of this sequence is a man in his 60s with active COVID-19. The CDR3 nucleotides read TGTGCCAGCTCGACGGCACCGACAACCTACGAGCAGTACTTC. Protein product: CASSTAPTTYEQYF.